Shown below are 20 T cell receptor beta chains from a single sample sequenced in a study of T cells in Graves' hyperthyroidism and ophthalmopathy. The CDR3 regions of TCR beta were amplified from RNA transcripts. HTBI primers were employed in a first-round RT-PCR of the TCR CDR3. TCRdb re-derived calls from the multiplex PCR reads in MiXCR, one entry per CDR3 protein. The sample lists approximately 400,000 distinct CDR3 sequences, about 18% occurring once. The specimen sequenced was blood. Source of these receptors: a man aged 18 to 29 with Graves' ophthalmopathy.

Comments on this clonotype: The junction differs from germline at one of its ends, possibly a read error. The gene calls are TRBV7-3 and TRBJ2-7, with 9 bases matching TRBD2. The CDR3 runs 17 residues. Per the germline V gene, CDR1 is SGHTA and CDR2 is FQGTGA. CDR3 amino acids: CASSQLTLTSGSYEQYF. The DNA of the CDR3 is TGCGCCAGCAGCCAACTGACACTGACTAGCGGTTCCTACGAGCAGTACTTC.

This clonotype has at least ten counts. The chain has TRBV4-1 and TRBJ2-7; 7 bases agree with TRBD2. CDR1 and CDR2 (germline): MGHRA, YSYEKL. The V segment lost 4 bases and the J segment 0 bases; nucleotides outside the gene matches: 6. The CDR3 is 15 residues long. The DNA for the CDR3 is TGCGCCAGCAGCCCAGGGAGCGGGGCCTCCTACGAGCAGTACTTC. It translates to CASSPGSGASYEQYF.

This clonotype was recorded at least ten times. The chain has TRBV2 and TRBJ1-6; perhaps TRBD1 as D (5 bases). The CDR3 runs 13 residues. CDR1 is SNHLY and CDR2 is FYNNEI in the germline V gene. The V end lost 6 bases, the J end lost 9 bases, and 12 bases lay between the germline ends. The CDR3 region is CASRPGRGSPLHF. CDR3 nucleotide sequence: TGTGCCAGCAGACCGGGACGGGGTTCACCCCTCCACTTT.

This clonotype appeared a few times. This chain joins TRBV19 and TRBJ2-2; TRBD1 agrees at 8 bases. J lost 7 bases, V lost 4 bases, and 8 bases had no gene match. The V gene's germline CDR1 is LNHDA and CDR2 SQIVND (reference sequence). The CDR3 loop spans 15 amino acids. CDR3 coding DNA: TGTGCCAGTAGTACTCCGGACAGGGAAGTCGGGGAGCTGTTTTTT. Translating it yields CASSTPDREVGELFF.

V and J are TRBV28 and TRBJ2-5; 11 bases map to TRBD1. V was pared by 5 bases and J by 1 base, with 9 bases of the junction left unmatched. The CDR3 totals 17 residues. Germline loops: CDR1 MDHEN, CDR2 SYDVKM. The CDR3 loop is CASSRPGTGGFQETQYF. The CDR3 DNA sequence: TGTGCCAGCAGTCGCCCCGGGACAGGGGGTTTCCAAGAGACCCAGTACTTC.

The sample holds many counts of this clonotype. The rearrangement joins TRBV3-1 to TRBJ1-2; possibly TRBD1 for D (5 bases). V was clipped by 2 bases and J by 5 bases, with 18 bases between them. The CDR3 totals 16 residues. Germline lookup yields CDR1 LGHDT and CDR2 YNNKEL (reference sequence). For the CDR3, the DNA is TGTGCCAGCAGCCAACGACCCGGTGAGGGACGGTATGGCTACACCTTC. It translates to CASSQRPGEGRYGYTF.

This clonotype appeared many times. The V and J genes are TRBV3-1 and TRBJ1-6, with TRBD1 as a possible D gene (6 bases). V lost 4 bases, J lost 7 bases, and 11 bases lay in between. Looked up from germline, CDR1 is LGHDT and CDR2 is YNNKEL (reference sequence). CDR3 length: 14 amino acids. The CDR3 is CASSPTQGNSPLHF. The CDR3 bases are TGTGCCAGCAGCCCCACACAGGGAAATTCACCCCTCCACTTT.

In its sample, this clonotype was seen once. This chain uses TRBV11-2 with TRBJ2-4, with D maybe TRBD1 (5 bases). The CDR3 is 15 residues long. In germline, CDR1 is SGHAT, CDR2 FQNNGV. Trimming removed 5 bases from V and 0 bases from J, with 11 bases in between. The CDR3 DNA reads TGTGCCAGCAGCCCCAAGACAGTAGCCAAAAACATTCAGTACTTC. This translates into CASSPKTVAKNIQYF.

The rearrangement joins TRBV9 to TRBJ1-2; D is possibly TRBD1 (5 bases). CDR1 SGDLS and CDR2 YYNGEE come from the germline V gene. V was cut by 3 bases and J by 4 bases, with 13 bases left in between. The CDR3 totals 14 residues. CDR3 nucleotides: TGTGCCAGCAGCGATCCAGGGCCTCCCTATGGCTACACCTTC. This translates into CASSDPGPPYGYTF.

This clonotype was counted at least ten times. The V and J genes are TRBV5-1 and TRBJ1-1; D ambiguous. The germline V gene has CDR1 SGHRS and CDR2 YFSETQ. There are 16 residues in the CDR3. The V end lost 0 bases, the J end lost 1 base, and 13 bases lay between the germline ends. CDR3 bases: TGCGCCAGCAGCTTGGTTGTGGTACAGCAGAACACTGAAGCTTTCTTT. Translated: CASSLVVVQQNTEAFF.

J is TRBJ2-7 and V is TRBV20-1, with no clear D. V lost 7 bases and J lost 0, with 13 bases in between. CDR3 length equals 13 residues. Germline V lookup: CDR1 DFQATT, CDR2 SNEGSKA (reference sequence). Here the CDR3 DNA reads TGCAGTGGGTGGCCAGATTACTCCTACGAGCAGTACTTC. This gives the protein CSGWPDYSYEQYF.

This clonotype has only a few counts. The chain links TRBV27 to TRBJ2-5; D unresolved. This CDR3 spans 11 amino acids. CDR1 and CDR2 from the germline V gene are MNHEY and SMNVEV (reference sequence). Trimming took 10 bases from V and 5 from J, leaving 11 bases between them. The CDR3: CATGFSETQYF. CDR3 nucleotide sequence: TGTGCCACCGGTTTTTCGGAGACCCAGTACTTC.

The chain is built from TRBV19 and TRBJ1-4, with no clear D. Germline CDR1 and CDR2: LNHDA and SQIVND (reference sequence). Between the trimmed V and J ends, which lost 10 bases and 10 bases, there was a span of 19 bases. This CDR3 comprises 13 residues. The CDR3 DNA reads TGTGCCACCGCGGACGGGCTTCGGGGAAAACTGTTTTTT. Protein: CATADGLRGKLFF.

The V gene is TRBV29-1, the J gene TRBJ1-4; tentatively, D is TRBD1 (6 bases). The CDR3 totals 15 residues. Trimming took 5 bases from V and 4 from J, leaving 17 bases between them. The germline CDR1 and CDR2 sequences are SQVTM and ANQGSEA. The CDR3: CSVLGGSGFNEKLFF. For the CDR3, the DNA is TGCAGCGTTTTAGGGGGGTCCGGCTTTAATGAAAAACTGTTTTTT.

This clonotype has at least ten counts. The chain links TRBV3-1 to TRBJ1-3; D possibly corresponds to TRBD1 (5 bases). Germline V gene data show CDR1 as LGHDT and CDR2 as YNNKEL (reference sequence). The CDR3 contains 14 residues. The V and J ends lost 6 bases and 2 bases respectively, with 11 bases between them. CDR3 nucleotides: TGTGCCAGCAGAGCCAGGGAGGCTGGAAACACCATATATTTT. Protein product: CASRAREAGNTIYF.

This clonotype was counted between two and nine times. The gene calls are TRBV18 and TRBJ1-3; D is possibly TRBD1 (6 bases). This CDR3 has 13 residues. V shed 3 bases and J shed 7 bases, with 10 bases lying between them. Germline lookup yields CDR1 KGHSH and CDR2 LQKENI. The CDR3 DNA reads TGTGCCAGCTCACCCAGACAGGCGAACACCATATATTTT. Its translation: CASSPRQANTIYF.

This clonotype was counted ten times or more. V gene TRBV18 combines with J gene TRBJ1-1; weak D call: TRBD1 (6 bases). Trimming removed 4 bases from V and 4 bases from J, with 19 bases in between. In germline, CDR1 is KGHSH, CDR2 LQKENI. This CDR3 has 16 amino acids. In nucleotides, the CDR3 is TGTGCCAGCTCACAGGGAGGTGGGGGCGTTATCACTGAAGCTTTCTTT. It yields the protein CASSQGGGGVITEAFF. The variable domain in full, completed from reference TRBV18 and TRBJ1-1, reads NAGVMQNPRHLVRRRGQEARLRCSPMKGHSHVYWYRQLPEEGLKFMVYLQKENIIDESGMPKERFSAEFPKEGPSILRIQQVVRGDSAAYFCASSQGGGGVITEAFFGQGTRLTVV.

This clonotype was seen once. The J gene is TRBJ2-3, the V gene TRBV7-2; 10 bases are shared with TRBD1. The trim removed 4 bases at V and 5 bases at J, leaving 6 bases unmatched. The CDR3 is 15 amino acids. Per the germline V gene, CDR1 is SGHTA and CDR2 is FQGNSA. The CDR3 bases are TGTGCCAGCAGCTCCGGGACAGGGGATATAGATACGCAGTATTTT. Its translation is CASSSGTGDIDTQYF.

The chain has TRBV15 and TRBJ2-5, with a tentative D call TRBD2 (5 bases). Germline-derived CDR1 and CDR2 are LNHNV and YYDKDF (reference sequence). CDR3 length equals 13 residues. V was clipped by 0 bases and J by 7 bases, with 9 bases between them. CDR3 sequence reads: CATSRDREGTQYF. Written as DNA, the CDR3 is TGTGCCACCAGCAGAGACCGAGAGGGGACCCAGTACTTC.

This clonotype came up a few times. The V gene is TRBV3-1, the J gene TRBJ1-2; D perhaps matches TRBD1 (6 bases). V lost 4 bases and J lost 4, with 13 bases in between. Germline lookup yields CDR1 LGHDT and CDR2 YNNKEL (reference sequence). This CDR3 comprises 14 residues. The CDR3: CASSRTDRTYGYTF. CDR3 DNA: TGTGCCAGCAGCCGGACAGATCGGACCTATGGCTACACCTTC.